This T cell receptor (beta chain) was sequenced for a study of T-cell memory formation after mild COVID-19. Worth noting for this clonotype: Its antigen remains unknown.

Using its own MiXCR run on the 5' RACE reads, TCRdb lists one record per CDR3 protein. Of about 180,000 distinct CDR3 sequences listed, 15% to 20% are singletons. Study findings and constraints: What remained unconfirmed was the SARS-CoV-2 specificity of second-wave clones peaking on day 37.

Sequenced material: PBMCs or a T cell subset sorted from them (not recorded which). This TCR was sampled from a man between 18 and 35 years old who had mild COVID-19 (a few samples of this study predate the infection). Cell type and time point are not known.

CDR3 DNA sequence: TGCGCCAGCAGCCAAACTATTAGCGGGGGAGAGACCCAGTACTTC. It yields the protein CASSQTISGGETQYF. This chain links TRBV4-3 with TRBJ2-5; 9 bases align to TRBD2. Germline CDR1 is LGHNA and CDR2 is YSLEER. Trimming took 2 bases from V and 4 from J; bases not matched to a gene: 5. The CDR3 spans 15 residues.